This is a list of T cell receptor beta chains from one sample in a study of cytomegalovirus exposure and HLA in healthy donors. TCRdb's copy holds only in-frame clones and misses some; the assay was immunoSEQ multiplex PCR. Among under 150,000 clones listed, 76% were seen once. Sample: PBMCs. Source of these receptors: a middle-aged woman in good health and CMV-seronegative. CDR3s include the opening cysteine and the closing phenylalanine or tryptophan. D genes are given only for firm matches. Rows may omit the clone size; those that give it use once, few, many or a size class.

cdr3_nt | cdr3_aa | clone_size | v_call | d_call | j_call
TGTGCCAGCAGCCCCCGGCTAGCGGGCACTAGCACAGATACGCAGTATTTT | CASSPRLAGTSTDTQYF | . | TRBV13 | TRBD2 | TRBJ2-3
TGTGCCAGCGCCCCGCCCCAGGGGAACTATGGCTACACCTTC | CASAPPQGNYGYTF | . | TRBV9 | . | TRBJ1-2
TGTGCCAGCAGTTACTCGAGGCAGAATACCCAAGCTTTCTTT | CASSYSRQNTQAFF | . | TRBV6-5 | . | TRBJ1-1
TGTGCCAGCAGCATCCGGGACAGGGGCGAATATAGCAATCAGCCCCAGCATTTT | CASSIRDRGEYSNQPQHF | . | TRBV7-8 | TRBD1 | TRBJ1-5
TGTGCCAGCAGCTTAACTCCTTGGAGGGCATGGCCCCAGCATTTT | CASSLTPWRAWPQHF | . | TRBV7-8 | . | TRBJ1-5
TGTGCCAGCTCACCAGGATATCGGGACAGCTACGAGCAGTACTTC | CASSPGYRDSYEQYF | . | TRBV18 | TRBD1 | TRBJ2-7
TGCGCCAGCAGTGTGGCAAGGAACACTGAAGCTTTCTTT | CASSVARNTEAFF | . | TRBV10-1 | . | TRBJ1-1
TGTGCCAGCAGTTCTCAGGGCCTTACCTACGAGCAGTACTTC | CASSSQGLTYEQYF | . | TRBV2 | . | TRBJ2-7
TGTGCCAGCACCAGGACTAATAAAGAGACCCAGTACTTC | CASTRTNKETQYF | . | TRBV6-1 | . | TRBJ2-5
TGTGCCAGCTCACCAATCGGTGCAACTAATGAAAAACTGTTTTTT | CASSPIGATNEKLFF | . | TRBV18 | . | TRBJ1-4
TGCGCCAGCAGCTTGGCTCAGGGGTCGACGAACACCGGGGAGCTGTTTTTT | CASSLAQGSTNTGELFF | . | TRBV5-1 | . | TRBJ2-2
TGTGCCGGATCGGGAGGCGTCTCCTACGAGCAGTACTTC | CAGSGGVSYEQYF | . | TRBV2 | TRBD2 | TRBJ2-7
TGTGCCTGGAGTCCTCAGGAACCTCCGAGACCGAACACCGGGGAGCTGTTTTTT | CAWSPQEPPRPNTGELFF | . | TRBV30 | . | TRBJ2-2
TGTGCCAGTAGTATATTCGGGGACTACTACGAGCAGTACTTC | CASSIFGDYYEQYF | . | TRBV19 | TRBD2 | TRBJ2-7
TGTGCCAGCAGTGAAGACGGGACAGGGGTCTACGAGCAGTACTTC | CASSEDGTGVYEQYF | few | TRBV6-1 | TRBD1 | TRBJ2-7
TGTGCCAGTAGTAAAGGCGGGGGGGCGCGCAATGAGCAGTTCTTC | CASSKGGGARNEQFF | . | TRBV19 | TRBD2 | TRBJ2-1
TGTGCCAGCAGCTTGAAACTTAAAGAGACCCAGTACTTC | CASSLKLKETQYF | once | TRBV5-4 | . | TRBJ2-5